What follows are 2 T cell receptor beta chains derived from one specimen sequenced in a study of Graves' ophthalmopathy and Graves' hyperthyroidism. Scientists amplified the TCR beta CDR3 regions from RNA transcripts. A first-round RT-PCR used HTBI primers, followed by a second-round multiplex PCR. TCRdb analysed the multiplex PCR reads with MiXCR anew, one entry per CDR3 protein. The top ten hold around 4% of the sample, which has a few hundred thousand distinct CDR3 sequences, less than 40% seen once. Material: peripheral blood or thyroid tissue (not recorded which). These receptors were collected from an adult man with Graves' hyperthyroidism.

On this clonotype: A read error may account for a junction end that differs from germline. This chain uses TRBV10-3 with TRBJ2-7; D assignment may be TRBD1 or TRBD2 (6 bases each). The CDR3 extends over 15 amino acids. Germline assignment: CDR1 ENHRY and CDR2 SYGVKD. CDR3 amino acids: CASSSFFGGGYEQYF. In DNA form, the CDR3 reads TGTGCCAGCAGTTCATTTTTCGGAGGGGGGTACGAGCAGTACTTC.

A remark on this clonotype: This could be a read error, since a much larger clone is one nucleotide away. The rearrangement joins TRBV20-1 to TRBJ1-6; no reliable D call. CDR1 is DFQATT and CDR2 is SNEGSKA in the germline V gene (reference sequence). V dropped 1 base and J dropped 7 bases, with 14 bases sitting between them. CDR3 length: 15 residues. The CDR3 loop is CSARAQSRENSPLHF. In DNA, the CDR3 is TGCAGTGCTAGAGCTCAGAGTAGGGAGAATTCACCCCTCCACTTT.